The next 3 T cell receptor beta chains were all read from a single sample in a study of molecular identifiers for immune sequencing clone quantification. TCRdb re-called the PCR reads through MiXCR, storing one row per CDR3 protein. The table has some 100,000 distinct CDR3 sequences, approximately 40% seen once; the top ten hold around 4.2%. The sequenced sample was naive CD8+ T cells from blood, with Jurkat cell RNA spiked in. Regarding subset: FACS-sorted CD8+CD4-CCR7+CD45RA+ naive T cells. Every receptor here comes from a human donor in good health. Some libraries in this study had Jurkat cell RNA spiked in.

The chain recombines TRBV20-1 with TRBJ2-7; TRBD1 matches 10 bases. The CDR3 extends over 12 amino acids. The germline gives CDR1 DFQATT, CDR2 SNEGSKA (reference sequence). The CDR3 DNA reads as TGCAGCACCGGGACAGGGGCCTACGAGCAGTACTTC. It encodes CSTGTGAYEQYF.

The rearrangement links TRBV6-2 or TRBV6-3 to TRBJ2-5; possibly TRBD2 for D (6 bases). The CDR3 sequence is 15 residues long. Looked up from germline, CDR1 is MNHEY and CDR2 is SVGEGT. The V end lost 0 bases, the J end lost 7 bases, and 15 bases lay between the germline ends. The CDR3 DNA reads TGTGCCAGCAGTTACTCACCAGGGACTGAAGTGACCCAGTACTTC. This encodes CASSYSPGTEVTQYF.

The rearrangement joins TRBV27 to TRBJ1-5, with D unresolved. V lost 5 bases, J lost 0 bases, and 8 bases lay in between. CDR3 size: 14 residues. Germline CDR1 is MNHEY and CDR2 is SMNVEV (reference sequence). CDR3 protein: CASSPWASNQPQHF. CDR3 coding DNA: TGTGCCAGCAGTCCATGGGCTAGCAATCAGCCCCAGCATTTT.